Sequencing of this T cell receptor beta chain was carried out in a study of long-term antiretroviral therapy in people with HIV. This CDR3 comprises 16 residues. Germline assignment: CDR1 GTSNPN and CDR2 SVGIG (reference sequence). The V end lost 3 bases, the J end lost 0 bases, and 15 bases lay between the germline ends. This was the immunoSEQ v3.0 assay at survey level. Assay: immunoSEQ multiplex PCR; the TCRdb copy retains only in-frame clones and omits some. There are more than 20,000 clones in the sample; about 86% occur only once, and less than 4.5% lies in the top ten. This clonotype was sampled from a woman in her 30s with HIV. Material: unsorted PBMCs, obtained 1.9 years after starting antiretroviral therapy. The chain links TRBV30 to TRBJ2-1; no reliable D call. In nucleotides, the CDR3 is TGTGCCTGGAGAGAGAGTAACTCGAGCTCCTACAATGAGCAGTTCTTC. Translating it yields CAWRESNSSSYNEQFF.